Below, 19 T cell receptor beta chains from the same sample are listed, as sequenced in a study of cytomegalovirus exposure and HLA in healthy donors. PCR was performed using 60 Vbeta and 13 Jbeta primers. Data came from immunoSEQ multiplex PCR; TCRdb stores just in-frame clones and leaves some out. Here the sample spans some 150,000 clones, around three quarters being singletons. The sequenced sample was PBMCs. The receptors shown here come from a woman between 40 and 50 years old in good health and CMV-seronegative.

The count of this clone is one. The CDR3 DNA reads TGTGCCAGCTCACCACTCGGGACAACCAACACCGGGGAGCTGTTTTTT. Amino acids: CASSPLGTTNTGELFF. The chain uses TRBV18 and TRBJ2-2; maybe TRBD1 (6 bases). With 1 base removed from V and 2 bases from J, the gap between germline ends came to 11 bases. The CDR3 contains 16 residues. In germline, CDR1 is KGHSH, CDR2 LQKENI.

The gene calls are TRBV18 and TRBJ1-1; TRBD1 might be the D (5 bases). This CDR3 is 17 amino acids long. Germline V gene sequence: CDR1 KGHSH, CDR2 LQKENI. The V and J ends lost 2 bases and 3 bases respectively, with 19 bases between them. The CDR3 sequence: CASSPEPGRLSDTEAFF. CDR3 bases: TGTGCCAGCTCACCAGAGCCAGGGCGCTTAAGCGACACTGAAGCTTTCTTT. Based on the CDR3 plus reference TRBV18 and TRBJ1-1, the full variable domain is NAGVMQNPRHLVRRRGQEARLRCSPMKGHSHVYWYRQLPEEGLKFMVYLQKENIIDESGMPKERFSAEFPKEGPSILRIQQVVRGDSAAYFCASSPEPGRLSDTEAFFGQGTRLTVV.

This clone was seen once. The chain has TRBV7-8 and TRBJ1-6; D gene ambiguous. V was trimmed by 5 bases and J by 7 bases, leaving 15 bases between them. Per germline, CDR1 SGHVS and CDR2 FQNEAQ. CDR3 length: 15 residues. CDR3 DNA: TGTGCCAGCAGCCTGGGCCTCAGCCAAAATTCACCCCTCCACTTT. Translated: CASSLGLSQNSPLHF. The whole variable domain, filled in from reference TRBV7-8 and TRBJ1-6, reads GAGVSQSPRYKVAKRGQDVALRCDPISGHVSLFWYQQALGQGPEFLTYFQNEAQLDKSGLPSDRFFAERPEGSVSTLKIQRTQQEDSAVYLCASSLGLSQNSPLHFGNGTRLTVT.

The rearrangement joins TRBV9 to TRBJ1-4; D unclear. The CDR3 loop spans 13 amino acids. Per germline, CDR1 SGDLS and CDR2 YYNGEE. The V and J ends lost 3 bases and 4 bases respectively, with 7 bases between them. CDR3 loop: CASSATDNEKLFF. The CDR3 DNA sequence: TGTGCCAGCAGCGCTACAGATAATGAAAAACTGTTTTTT.

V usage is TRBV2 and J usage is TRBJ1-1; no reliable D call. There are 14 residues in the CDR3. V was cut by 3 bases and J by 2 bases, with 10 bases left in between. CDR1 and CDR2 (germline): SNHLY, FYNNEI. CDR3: CASSDRLTNTEAFF. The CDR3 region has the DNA TGTGCCAGCAGTGACCGACTTACAAACACTGAAGCTTTCTTT.

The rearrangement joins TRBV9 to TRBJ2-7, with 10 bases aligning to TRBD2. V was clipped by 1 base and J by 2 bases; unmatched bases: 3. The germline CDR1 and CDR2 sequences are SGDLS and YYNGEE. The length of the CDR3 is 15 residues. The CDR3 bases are TGTGCCAGCAGCGTATCACTAGCGGGGCCCTACGAGCAGTACTTC. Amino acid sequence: CASSVSLAGPYEQYF.

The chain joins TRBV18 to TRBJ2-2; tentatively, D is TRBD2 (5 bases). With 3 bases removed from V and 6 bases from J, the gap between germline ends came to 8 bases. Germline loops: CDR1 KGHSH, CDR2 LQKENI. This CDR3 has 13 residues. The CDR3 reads CASSPQEAGELFF. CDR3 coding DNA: TGTGCCAGCTCACCCCAGGAGGCCGGGGAGCTGTTTTTT.

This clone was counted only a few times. The CDR3 sequence is CASSLWGQGEQQYF. Written as DNA, the CDR3 is TGCGCCAGCAGCTTATGGGGACAGGGAGAACAGCAGTACTTC. The chain links TRBV5-1 to TRBJ2-7, with TRBD1 matching over 9 bases. The germline CDR1 and CDR2 sequences are SGHRS and YFSETQ. V lost 2 bases to trimming and J lost 8 bases; unmatched junction nucleotides: 8. This CDR3 region has 14 residues.

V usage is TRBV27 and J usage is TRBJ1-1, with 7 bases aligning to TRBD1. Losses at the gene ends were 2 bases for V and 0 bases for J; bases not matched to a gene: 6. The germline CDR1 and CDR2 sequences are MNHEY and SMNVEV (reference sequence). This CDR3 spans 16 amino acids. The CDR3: CASSLRTGSLNTEAFF. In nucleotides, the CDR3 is TGTGCCAGCAGTTTACGGACAGGCTCTTTGAACACTGAAGCTTTCTTT.

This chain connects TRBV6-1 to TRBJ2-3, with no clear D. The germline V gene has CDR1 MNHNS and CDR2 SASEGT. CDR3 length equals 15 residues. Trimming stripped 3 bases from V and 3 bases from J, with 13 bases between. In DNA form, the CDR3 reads TGTGCCAGCAGTGACCCCTCACTCGAAACAGATACGCAGTATTTT. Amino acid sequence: CASSDPSLETDTQYF.

The CDR3 DNA reads as TGTGCCAGCAGCCTGGTGGAGGGAGGGAATGAGCAGTTCTTC. Translated: CASSLVEGGNEQFF. This chain links TRBV5-6 with TRBJ2-1; TRBD2 aligns across 7 bases. The CDR3 is 14 amino acids. Looked up from germline, CDR1 is SGHDT and CDR2 is YYEEEE. J lost 7 bases, V lost 4 bases, and 8 bases had no gene match.

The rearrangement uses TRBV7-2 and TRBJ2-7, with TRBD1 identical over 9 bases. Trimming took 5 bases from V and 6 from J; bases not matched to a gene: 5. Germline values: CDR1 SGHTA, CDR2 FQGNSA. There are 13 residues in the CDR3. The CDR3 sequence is CASSPQTGGEQYF. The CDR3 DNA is TGTGCCAGCAGCCCACAGACAGGGGGCGAGCAGTACTTC. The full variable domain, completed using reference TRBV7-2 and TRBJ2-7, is GAGVSQSPSNKVTEKGKDVELRCDPISGHTALYWYRQSLGQGLEFLIYFQGNSAPDKSGLPSDRFSAERTGGSVSTLTIQRTQQEDSAVYLCASSPQTGGEQYFGPGTRLTVT.

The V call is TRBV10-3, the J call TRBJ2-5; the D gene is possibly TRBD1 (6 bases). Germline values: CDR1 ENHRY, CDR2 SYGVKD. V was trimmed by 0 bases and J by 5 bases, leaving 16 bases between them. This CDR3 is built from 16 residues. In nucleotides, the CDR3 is TGTGCCATCAGTGAGTCTCGGGGCGCTAGGGGGGAGACCCAGTACTTC. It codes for CAISESRGARGETQYF.

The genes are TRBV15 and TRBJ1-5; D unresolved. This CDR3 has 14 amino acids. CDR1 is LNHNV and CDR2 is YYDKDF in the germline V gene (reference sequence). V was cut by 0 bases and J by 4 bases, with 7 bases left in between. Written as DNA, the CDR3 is TGTGCCACCAGCAGAGATCTCGGTAATCAGCCCCAGCATTTT. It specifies CATSRDLGNQPQHF.

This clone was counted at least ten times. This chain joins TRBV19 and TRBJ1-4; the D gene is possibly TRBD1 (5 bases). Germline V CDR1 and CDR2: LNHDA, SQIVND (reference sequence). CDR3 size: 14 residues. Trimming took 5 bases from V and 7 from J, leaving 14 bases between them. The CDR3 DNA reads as TGTGCCAGTAGTCTAACAGGTGATCCTGAAAAACTGTTTTTT. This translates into CASSLTGDPEKLFF.

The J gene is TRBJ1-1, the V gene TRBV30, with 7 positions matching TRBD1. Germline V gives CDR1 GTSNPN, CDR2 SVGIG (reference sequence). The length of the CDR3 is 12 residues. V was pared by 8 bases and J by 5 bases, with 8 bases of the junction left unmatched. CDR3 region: CAQDREMTEAFF. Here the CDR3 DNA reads TGTGCCCAAGACAGGGAAATGACTGAAGCTTTCTTT.

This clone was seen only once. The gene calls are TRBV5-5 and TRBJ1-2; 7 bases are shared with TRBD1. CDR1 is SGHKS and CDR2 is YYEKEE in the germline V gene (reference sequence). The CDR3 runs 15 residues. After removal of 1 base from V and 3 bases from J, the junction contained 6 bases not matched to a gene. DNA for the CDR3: TGTGCCAGCAGCTTGACAGGGGACGGCTACTATGGCTACACCTTC. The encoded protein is CASSLTGDGYYGYTF.

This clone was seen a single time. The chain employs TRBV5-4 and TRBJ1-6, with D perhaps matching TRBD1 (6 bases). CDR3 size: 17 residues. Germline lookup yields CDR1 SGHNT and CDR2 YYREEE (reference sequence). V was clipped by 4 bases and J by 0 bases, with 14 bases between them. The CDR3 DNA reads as TGTGCCAGCAGCCTCGGGGGCGGGAGCTCCTATAATTCACCCCTCCACTTT. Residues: CASSLGGGSSYNSPLHF.

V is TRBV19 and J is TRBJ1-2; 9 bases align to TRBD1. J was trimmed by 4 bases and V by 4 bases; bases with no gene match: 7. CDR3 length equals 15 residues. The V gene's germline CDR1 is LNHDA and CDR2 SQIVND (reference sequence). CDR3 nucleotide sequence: TGTGCCAGTAGTACAACAGGGGGCCTTATCTATGGCTACACCTTC. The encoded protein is CASSTTGGLIYGYTF.